A selection of T cell receptor beta chains follows, all from one sample in a study of blood T cell repertoires in COVID-19. The table came from immunoSEQ multiplex PCR; TCRdb's copy has only in-frame clones and leaves some out. The profile shows some 77,000 clones, around nine tenths of them singletons. The sequenced material came from peripheral blood. These receptors originate from a man aged 25-45 years with acute or convalescent COVID-19. Both conserved end residues are part of each CDR3. D genes are given only for firm matches. Clone size is given for some rows only: seen once, a few or many times, or a class if the clone is expanded.

v_gene	abundance	j_gene	d_gene	CDR3aa	CDR3nt
TRBV10-1	-	TRBJ2-3	-	CASRRGSDRDTQYF	TGCGCCAGCAGGAGGGGGTCCGACCGGGATACGCAGTATTTT
TRBV29-1	once	TRBJ2-7	-	CSVRRGLYEQYF	TGCAGCGTCCGACGTGGACTCTACGAGCAGTACTTC
TRBV7-3	-	TRBJ2-1	-	CASSLGAGNEQFF	TGTGCCAGCAGCTTAGGGGCTGGGAATGAGCAGTTCTTC
TRBV30	-	TRBJ2-6	TRBD2	CAWERDSGANVLTF	TGTGCCTGGGAGCGGGACTCTGGGGCCAACGTCCTGACTTTC
TRBV6-5	-	TRBJ2-7	TRBD1	CASSYPRSGTAYEQYF	TGTGCCAGCAGTTACCCTCGGTCCGGGACAGCCTACGAGCAGTACTTC
TRBV6-5	once	TRBJ2-5	-	CASSTGTLETQYF	TGTGCCAGCAGTACCGGGACTCTAGAGACCCAGTACTTC
TRBV6-1	-	TRBJ2-2	-	CASSEGRAGTGELFF	TGTGCCAGCAGTGAAGGAAGGGCGGGAACCGGGGAGCTGTTTTTT
TRBV5-1	once	TRBJ2-1	TRBD2	CASSLAGGANEQFF	TGCGCCAGCAGCTTGGCGGGAGGAGCCAATGAGCAGTTCTTC
TRBV5-5	-	TRBJ2-3	-	CASSLAVGSFTDTQYF	TGTGCCAGCAGCTTGGCGGTCGGGAGTTTCACAGATACGCAGTATTTT
TRBV7-2	-	TRBJ2-1	-	CASSLGGVWEQFF	TGTGCCAGCAGCTTAGGGGGAGTATGGGAGCAGTTCTTC
TRBV15	-	TRBJ2-5	TRBD2	CATSRVLREEGETQYF	TGTGCCACCAGCAGAGTGTTACGGGAGGAAGGGGAGACCCAGTACTTC